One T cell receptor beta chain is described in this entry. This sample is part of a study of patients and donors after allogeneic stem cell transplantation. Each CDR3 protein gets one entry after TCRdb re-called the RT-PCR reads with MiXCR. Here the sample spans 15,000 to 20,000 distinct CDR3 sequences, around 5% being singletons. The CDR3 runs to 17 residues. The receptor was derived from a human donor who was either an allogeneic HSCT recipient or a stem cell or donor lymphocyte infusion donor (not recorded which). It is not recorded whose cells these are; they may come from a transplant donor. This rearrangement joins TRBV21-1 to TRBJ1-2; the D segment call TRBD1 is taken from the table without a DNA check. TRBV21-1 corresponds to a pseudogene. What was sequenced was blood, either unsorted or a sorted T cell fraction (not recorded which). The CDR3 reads CASTSNSRQVANYGYTF. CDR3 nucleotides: TGTGCCAGCACCTCAAATTCCCGACAGGTGGCTAACTATGGCTACACCTTC.